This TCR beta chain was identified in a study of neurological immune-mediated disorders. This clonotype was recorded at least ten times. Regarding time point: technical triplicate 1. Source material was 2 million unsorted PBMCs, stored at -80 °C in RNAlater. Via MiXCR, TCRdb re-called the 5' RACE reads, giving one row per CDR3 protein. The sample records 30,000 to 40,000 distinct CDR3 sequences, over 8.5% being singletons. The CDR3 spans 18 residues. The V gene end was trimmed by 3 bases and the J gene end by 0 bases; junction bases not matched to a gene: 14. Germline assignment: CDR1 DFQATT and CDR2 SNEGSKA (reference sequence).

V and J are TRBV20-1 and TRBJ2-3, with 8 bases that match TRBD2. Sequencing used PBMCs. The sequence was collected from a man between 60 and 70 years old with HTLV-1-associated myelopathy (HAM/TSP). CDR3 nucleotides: TGCAGTGCTAGGCCAGGGGCCACTAGCGGCACTAGCACAGATACGCAGTATTTT. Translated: CSARPGATSGTSTDTQYF.